Here is one T cell receptor (beta chain) with its context. The antigen remains undetermined. This sample was taken from a study of neurological immune-mediated disorders. Each TCR transcript was tagged with a 10-nucleotide random UMI during 5'RACE. One entry per CDR3 protein, called by TCRdb with MiXCR from the 5' RACE reads. The table has over 90,000 distinct CDR3 sequences, 10% to 11% seen once. Study-level points and caveats: Multiple sclerosis, the disease with the least TCR clonal expansion, fell below healthy controls, whereas HTLV-1-associated myelopathy showed the most.

The time point here: longitudinal time-point 3. CDR3 length equals 16 residues. The germline V and J ends were trimmed by 3 bases and 3 bases, with 15 bases remaining between them. From germline, CDR1 is LNHDA and CDR2 SQIVND (reference sequence). This sequence was found in a female donor with HTLV-1-associated myelopathy (HAM/TSP). The chain recombines TRBV19 with TRBJ2-4; D is possibly TRBD1 (6 bases). The source material was PBMCs. This chain's CDR3 is CASSILAGDGKNIQYF. The DNA of the CDR3 is TGTGCCAGTAGTATTTTAGCAGGGGATGGCAAAAACATTCAGTACTTC. The full variable domain, in which reference TRBV19 and TRBJ2-4 provide the parts outside the CDR3, is DGGITQSPKYLFRKEGQNVTLSCEQNLNHDAMYWYRQDPGQGLRLIYYSQIVNDFQKGDIAEGYSVSREKKESFPLTVTSAQKNPTAFYLCASSILAGDGKNIQYFGAGTRLSVL.